The rows below give T cell receptor beta chains drawn from one sample of a study of a mutant IDH1 vaccine in newly diagnosed glioma. No antigen has been assigned to these receptors. Measured with immunoSEQ multiplex PCR; TCRdb has only the in-frame clones, and not every one. There are about 36,000 clones in the sample; 80% occur only once, and around 16% lies in the top ten. Sequencing used peripheral blood mononuclear cells (PBMCs), obtained from a glioma patient whose treatment included an IDH1 peptide vaccine. These receptors were obtained from a woman in her 30s with glioma. Some clones in this sample may be carry-over from other donors' samples. CDR3s include the opening cysteine and the closing phenylalanine or tryptophan. The order of the fields is clone size, V gene, CDR3 length, D gene, J gene, CDR3 DNA, CDR3 protein. The D gene is left open where the match is weak. A clone size is listed for some rows: how often the clone was seen (once, few, many), or a class if it is expanded.

few	TRBV6-5	13	.	TRBJ2-1	TGTGCCAGCAACCGGGCGGGTGCCGATGAGCAGTTCTTC	CASNRAGADEQFF
.	TRBV27	13	.	TRBJ2-7	TGTGCCAGCAGAAATAATGCCGGGTACGAGCAGTACTTC	CASRNNAGYEQYF
few	TRBV10-3	15	.	TRBJ1-5	TGTGCCATCAGTGCTGCAACAGGGAGGCACCAGCCCCAGCATTTT	CAISAATGRHQPQHF
.	TRBV6-5	15	TRBD2	TRBJ2-3	TGTGCCAGCAGTGCACCGGCGGGAGGGCCGGATACGCAGTATTTT	CASSAPAGGPDTQYF
.	TRBV5-1	15	TRBD1	TRBJ1-1	TGCGCCAGCAGAGGGGACAGGGTTTTGAACACTGAAGCTTTCTTT	CASRGDRVLNTEAFF
.	TRBV7-2	20	TRBD1	TRBJ2-7	TGTGCCAGCAGCTTAGCGGGCGCCCCCCCCGGGACAGGTTATTCCTACGAGCAGTACTTC	CASSLAGAPPGTGYSYEQYF
.	TRBV9	13	.	TRBJ2-7	TGTGCCAGCAGCGCCCTGCCGTGGTACGAGCAGTACTTC	CASSALPWYEQYF
.	TRBV5-5	15	.	TRBJ1-4	TGTGCCAGCAGCTTCGGCGCGCTCACGGCGGAAAAACTGTTTTTT	CASSFGALTAEKLFF
.	TRBV5-4	13	.	TRBJ2-1	TGTGCCAGCAGCTTGGCACTGATCCGGGAGCAGTTCTTC	CASSLALIREQFF
.	TRBV18	14	.	TRBJ1-4	TGTGCCAGCTCACCGGGCGCAACTAATGAAAAACTGTTTTTT	CASSPGATNEKLFF
.	TRBV19	17	.	TRBJ1-3	TGTGCCAGTAGTATAGGAGCCGGAGCGGTGTCCGGAAACACCATATATTTT	CASSIGAGAVSGNTIYF
.	TRBV5-5	11	.	TRBJ2-7	TGTGCCAGCAGCCCCGGGAACGAGCAGTACTTC	CASSPGNEQYF
.	TRBV2	12	.	TRBJ2-7	TGTGCCAGCAGACTAGGTAGCTACGAGCAGTACTTC	CASRLGSYEQYF
.	TRBV5-1	14	TRBD1	TRBJ2-7	TGCGCCAGCAGCTTCGTGGGACAGGAGACCGAGCAGTACTTC	CASSFVGQETEQYF
.	TRBV21-1	17	.	TRBJ2-2	TGTGCCAGCAGCAAAGTTCATGGACAGGGGGACACCGGGGAGCTGTTTTTT	CASSKVHGQGDTGELFF
.	TRBV28	14	.	TRBJ1-1	TGTGCCAGCAGTTTGAATTGGAAAAACACTGAAGCTTTCTTT	CASSLNWKNTEAFF
.	TRBV15	15	.	TRBJ2-2	TGTGCCACCAGCCCTTTCCCCCAGTACACCGGGGAGCTGTTTTTT	CATSPFPQYTGELFF
.	TRBV19	15	.	TRBJ1-1	TGTGCCAGTAGTATAGACGGTGGCTGGAACACTGAAGCTTTCTTT	CASSIDGGWNTEAFF
few	TRBV4-1	17	TRBD2	TRBJ2-3	TGCGCCAGCAGCCCCCTTCAGACTAGCGGGAACCCAGATACGCAGTATTTT	CASSPLQTSGNPDTQYF
.	TRBV25-1	16	TRBD1	TRBJ2-2	TGTGCCAGCAGTGAGAAGCAGGGGGCCAGTCGCGGGGAGCTGTTTTTT	CASSEKQGASRGELFF
.	TRBV29-1	12	TRBD2	TRBJ2-5	TGCAGCGTTGCCGGGGGGGGTCAGACCCAGTACTTC	CSVAGGGQTQYF
.	TRBV7-9	14	.	TRBJ2-7	TGTGCCAGCAGCTCCCGGGGCAGGGGCGGCGAGCAGTACTTC	CASSSRGRGGEQYF
once	TRBV4-1	12	.	TRBJ2-7	TGCGCCAGCAGTCGAAGCTCCTACGAGCAGTACTTC	CASSRSSYEQYF
.	TRBV27	13	.	TRBJ1-1	TGTGCCAGCAGTTTACCGGACGAGACTGAAGCTTTCTTT	CASSLPDETEAFF
.	TRBV7-9	13	.	TRBJ1-2	TGTGCCAGCAGGTTGGGCGCCTTGGCTGGCTACACCTTC	CASRLGALAGYTF
.	TRBV6-5	14	.	TRBJ2-7	TGTGCCAGCGGAAAGGGGGGTTTTAGGGGCGAGCAGTACTTC	CASGKGGFRGEQYF
.	TRBV19	15	.	TRBJ1-4	TGTGCCAGTAGTATATCGGCAGGGGATAATGAAAAACTGTTTTTT	CASSISAGDNEKLFF
.	TRBV4-1	16	.	TRBJ1-1	TGCGCCAGCAGCCAAGCGACGATTGTATTGAACACTGAAGCTTTCTTT	CASSQATIVLNTEAFF
.	TRBV6-5	14	.	TRBJ1-2	TGTGCCAGCAGCCGAGACAGTTTTCGATATGGCTACACCTTC	CASSRDSFRYGYTF
once	TRBV5-1	16	TRBD2	TRBJ2-3	TGCGCCAGCAGCTCCACTAGCGGGATCTTCACAGATACGCAGTATTTT	CASSSTSGIFTDTQYF
.	TRBV4-1	17	TRBD1	TRBJ1-4	TGCGCCAGCAGCCCCTGGACAGGGGGGGACAGAGGGGAAAAACTGTTTTTT	CASSPWTGGDRGEKLFF
.	TRBV5-6	13	.	TRBJ1-2	TGTGCCAGCAGCTTCGAACAGAACTATGGCTACACCTTC	CASSFEQNYGYTF
.	TRBV2	15	.	TRBJ2-7	TGTGCCAGCAGTGACAGCCGCGGGGAATTCTACGAGCAGTACTTC	CASSDSRGEFYEQYF
.	TRBV29-1	12	.	TRBJ2-7	TGCAGCGTTAATCTGGGCAGCAACGAGCAGTACTTC	CSVNLGSNEQYF
.	TRBV29-1	17	TRBD2	TRBJ2-1	TGCAGCGTTGAAGGGACTAGCGGGAGGGGCTCCTACAATGAGCAGTTCTTC	CSVEGTSGRGSYNEQFF
.	TRBV4-1	13	TRBD1	TRBJ1-4	TGCGCCAGCAGTCAACAGGGGGGGGAAAAACTGTTTTTT	CASSQQGGEKLFF